One and the same sample provided the 22 T cell receptor beta chains below, sequenced in a study of T cell responses to AZD1222 COVID-19 vaccine. Some clones are missing from TCRdb's copy, which holds only in-frame ones; the method was immunoSEQ multiplex PCR. The sample consists of roughly 130,000 clones, approximately 88% of them appearing once. The sequencing used peripheral blood, collected on day 0 of AZD1222 vaccination. The source of these receptors is an adult in good health.

This clone was counted between two and nine times. The rearrangement joins TRBV11-2 to TRBJ2-7, with 10 bases aligning to TRBD2. V was pared by 1 base and J by 10 bases, with 10 bases of the junction left unmatched. The CDR3 totals 15 residues. Germline CDR1 SGHAT, CDR2 FQNNGV. CDR3 sequence: CASSLAPAGGREQYF. The CDR3 DNA follows: TGTGCCAGCAGCTTAGCTCCAGCGGGGGGGCGTGAACAGTACTTC. The full variable domain, rest sourced from reference TRBV11-2 and TRBJ2-7, is EAGVAQSPRYKIIEKRQSVAFWCNPISGHATLYWYQQILGQGPKLLIQFQNNGVVDDSQLPKDRFSAERLKGVDSTLKIQPAKLEDSAVYLCASSLAPAGGREQYFGPGTRLTVT.

The chain recombines TRBV5-4 with TRBJ2-1; perhaps TRBD2 as D (6 bases). Per the germline V gene, CDR1 is SGHNT and CDR2 is YYREEE (reference sequence). The CDR3 runs 16 residues. The V gene lost 5 bases and the J gene lost 0 bases, with 15 bases spanning the gap. The CDR3 bases are TGTGCCAGCAGACCCGCTAGCGTCAGCTCCTACAATGAGCAGTTCTTC. This translates into CASRPASVSSYNEQFF. The full variable domain, in which reference TRBV5-4 and TRBJ2-1 provide the parts outside the CDR3, is ETGVTQSPTHLIKTRGQQVTLRCSSQSGHNTVSWYQQALGQGPQFIFQYYREEENGRGNFPPRFSGLQFPNYSSELNVNALELDDSALYLCASRPASVSSYNEQFFGPGTRLTVL.

The chain recombines TRBV5-4 with TRBJ1-1; no clear D gene. CDR1 is SGHNT and CDR2 is YYREEE in the germline V gene (reference sequence). The CDR3 loop spans 13 amino acids. Trimming removed 10 bases at V and 1 base at J, with 14 bases between. The CDR3 region has the DNA TGTGCCGGCCAGACACGGGGGAACACTGAAGCTTTCTTT. Translated, it gives CAGQTRGNTEAFF.

V and J are TRBV4-3 and TRBJ2-3; D perhaps matches TRBD1 (6 bases). Germline V gene lookup returns CDR1 LGHNA and CDR2 YSLEER. The CDR3 spans 16 residues. The ends were cut back, 1 base at V and 6 bases at J, with 17 bases in the middle. The CDR3 sequence is CASSQGSGAHPDTQYF. The CDR3 DNA sequence: TGCGCCAGCAGCCAAGGTTCAGGGGCGCACCCGGATACGCAGTATTTT.

V gene TRBV19 combines with J gene TRBJ1-6, with 8 positions matching TRBD1. CDR3 length: 16 residues. The V segment lost 6 bases and the J segment 12 bases; nucleotides outside the gene matches: 16. CDR1 and CDR2 from the germline V gene are LNHDA and SQIVND (reference sequence). CDR3 bases: TGTGCCAGTAGCCCAGGGGGCGGCGCGAATTTAATACCCCTCCACTTT. It yields the protein CASSPGGGANLIPLHF.

This clone has just one count. V and J are TRBV11-2 and TRBJ2-7; D remains ambiguous. V was trimmed by 2 bases and J by 2 bases, leaving 10 bases between them. The CDR3 length is 14 residues. Germline assignment: CDR1 SGHAT and CDR2 FQNNGV. CDR3 in DNA: TGTGCCAGCAGCTTATTTCATCGGCCCTACGAGCAGTACTTC. It codes for CASSLFHRPYEQYF. The whole variable domain, remainder taken from reference TRBV11-2 and TRBJ2-7, is EAGVAQSPRYKIIEKRQSVAFWCNPISGHATLYWYQQILGQGPKLLIQFQNNGVVDDSQLPKDRFSAERLKGVDSTLKIQPAKLEDSAVYLCASSLFHRPYEQYFGPGTRLTVT.

The chain combines TRBV3-1 (or the pseudogene TRBV3-2) with TRBJ2-5; D is unclear. Germline CDR1 is LGHDT and CDR2 is YNNKEL (reference sequence). The CDR3 is 16 amino acids. With 0 bases removed from V and 5 bases from J, the gap between germline ends came to 16 bases. CDR3 nucleotide sequence: TGTGCCAGCAGCCAAGAGTGTAGACATAACGAGGAGACCCAGTACTTC. It is translated as CASSQECRHNEETQYF.

This clone was observed once. The CDR3 spells CASSLAWGNTEAFF. Written as DNA, the CDR3 is TGTGCCAGCAGCTTAGCCTGGGGGAACACTGAAGCTTTCTTT. This chain links TRBV7-8 with TRBJ1-1; no reliable D call. Between the trimmed V and J ends, which lost 0 bases and 1 base, there was a span of 6 bases. CDR3 length: 14 amino acids. Germline-derived CDR1 and CDR2 are SGHVS and FQNEAQ.

The chain employs TRBV7-2 and TRBJ1-1; D is perhaps TRBD1 (6 bases). The V and J ends lost 5 bases and 5 bases respectively, with 15 bases between them. The germline V gene has CDR1 SGHTA and CDR2 FQGNSA. CDR3 length equals 14 residues. CDR3 loop: CASSKQGSSTEAFF. The CDR3 DNA reads as TGTGCCAGCAGCAAACAGGGATCGAGTACTGAAGCTTTCTTT.

The chain combines TRBV27 with TRBJ1-6; maybe TRBD1 (5 bases). CDR1 and CDR2 (germline): MNHEY, SMNVEV (reference sequence). Trimming pared 5 bases from V and 6 bases from J, leaving 17 bases between. CDR3 length: 16 amino acids. As DNA, the CDR3 is TGTGCCAGCAGTCCCCGACAGCCAAGGGGTAATTCACCCCTCCACTTT. Translated: CASSPRQPRGNSPLHF.

The chain is built from TRBV6-5 and TRBJ1-2; a weak D match, TRBD1 (6 bases). This CDR3 is built from 15 residues. Trimming took off 2 bases at V and 8 bases at J, with 18 bases between the two ends. CDR1 and CDR2 (germline): MNHEY, SVGAGI. Written as DNA, the CDR3 is TGTGCCAGCAGTTACGGGGGAGGACAGCTGAGGGGCTACACCTTC. Amino acid sequence: CASSYGGGQLRGYTF.

The rearrangement joins TRBV24-1 to TRBJ2-7, with TRBD1 matching over 9 bases. CDR3 length equals 15 residues. With 2 bases clipped from V and 3 bases from J, the junction kept 4 bases outside the gene matches. Germline-derived CDR1 and CDR2 are KGHDR and SFDVKD. The CDR3 sequence: CATSDSMDRGYEQYF. The DNA for the CDR3 is TGTGCCACCAGTGATTCCATGGACAGGGGCTACGAGCAGTACTTC.

The chain carries TRBV6-1 and TRBJ2-3, with 8 bases fitting TRBD1. CDR3 length: 15 amino acids. Trimming at V came to 2 bases and at J to 8 bases, leaving 9 bases not matched to a gene. From germline, CDR1 is MNHNS and CDR2 SASEGT. Here the CDR3 reads CASSELGQGAGTQYF. In DNA form, the CDR3 reads TGTGCCAGCAGTGAACTTGGGCAGGGGGCAGGTACGCAGTATTTT.

The chain links TRBV14 to TRBJ2-5; 11 positions match TRBD2. V lost 1 base to trimming and J lost 6 bases; unmatched junction nucleotides: 4. CDR3 length equals 15 residues. In germline, CDR1 is SGHDN, CDR2 FVKESK. The CDR3 region is CASSQAVAGGKTQYF. For the CDR3, the DNA is TGTGCCAGCAGCCAAGCGGTAGCGGGAGGGAAGACCCAGTACTTC.

This chain links TRBV9 with TRBJ1-4, with a possible D match to TRBD1 (5 bases). Trimming removed 0 bases from V and 7 bases from J, with 13 bases in between. Germline assignment: CDR1 SGDLS and CDR2 YYNGEE. The CDR3 covers 15 residues. The DNA of the CDR3 is TGTGCCAGCAGCGTAGCGCGTTCAGGGACTGAAAAACTGTTTTTT. This encodes CASSVARSGTEKLFF.

J is TRBJ2-1 and V is TRBV10-1, with 8 bases identical to TRBD2. This CDR3 region has 15 residues. Germline CDR1 WNHNN, CDR2 SYGVQD (reference sequence). After removal of 6 bases from V and 10 bases from J, the junction contained 14 bases not matched to a gene. DNA for the CDR3: TGCGCCAGCAGGGCAGGGGTAACCGGGAGGGACGAGCAGTTCTTC. It translates to CASRAGVTGRDEQFF.

J is TRBJ2-2 and V is TRBV28, with 7 bases matching TRBD1. The V segment lost 9 bases and the J segment 7 bases; nucleotides outside the gene matches: 8. This CDR3 region has 13 residues. CDR1 and CDR2 (germline): MDHEN, SYDVKM. CDR3 nucleotide sequence: TGTGCCAGTCAAGGGGGCAGAGACGGGGAGCTGTTTTTT. It yields the protein CASQGGRDGELFF.

This chain links TRBV18 with TRBJ2-7; 11 nucleotides line up with TRBD2. Losses at the gene ends were 3 bases for V and 6 bases for J; bases not matched to a gene: 1. From germline, CDR1 is KGHSH and CDR2 LQKENI. This CDR3 region has 13 residues. The CDR3 loop reads CASSPGLAAEQYF. The CDR3 DNA is TGTGCCAGCTCACCGGGACTAGCGGCCGAGCAGTACTTC. The complete variable domain, with remaining parts taken from reference TRBV18 and TRBJ2-7, reads NAGVMQNPRHLVRRRGQEARLRCSPMKGHSHVYWYRQLPEEGLKFMVYLQKENIIDESGMPKERFSAEFPKEGPSILRIQQVVRGDSAAYFCASSPGLAAEQYFGPGTRLTVT.

The chain combines TRBV2 with TRBJ1-6; TRBD1 matches at 8 bases. Trimming took 5 bases from V and 7 from J; bases not matched to a gene: 4. Germline V CDR1 and CDR2: SNHLY, FYNNEI. The CDR3 consists of 14 residues. CDR3 coding DNA: TGTGCCAGCAGTAAGGACAGGGTAAATTCACCCCTCCACTTT. Amino acid sequence: CASSKDRVNSPLHF.

The chain combines TRBV2 with TRBJ2-2, with 7 bases that match TRBD2. The length of the CDR3 is 15 residues. Per germline, CDR1 SNHLY and CDR2 FYNNEI. The junction had 2 bases not matched to a gene; V was cut back by 0 bases and J by 4 bases. The CDR3 sequence is CASSEARELTGELFF. For the CDR3, the DNA is TGTGCCAGCAGTGAAGCGCGGGAGCTCACCGGGGAGCTGTTTTTT. Complete variable domain (other parts from reference TRBV2 and TRBJ2-2): EPEVTQTPSHQVTQMGQEVILRCVPISNHLYFYWYRQILGQKVEFLVSFYNNEISEKSEIFDDQFSVERPDGSNFTLKIRSTKLEDSAMYFCASSEARELTGELFFGEGSRLTVL.

J is TRBJ1-1 and V is TRBV2; D call uncertain. Between the trimmed V and J ends, which lost 6 bases and 0 bases, there was a span of 8 bases. The CDR3 spans 13 residues. CDR1 and CDR2 from the germline V gene are SNHLY and FYNNEI. DNA of the CDR3: TGTGCCAGCAGACAACAAGTGAACACTGAAGCTTTCTTT. As protein: CASRQQVNTEAFF.

The gene calls are TRBV5-4 and TRBJ2-5, with no clear D. Germline V gene lookup returns CDR1 SGHNT and CDR2 YYREEE (reference sequence). V was cut by 4 bases and J by 1 base, with 11 bases left in between. This CDR3 has 14 amino acids. DNA of the CDR3: TGTGCCAGCAGCCACCAGTGGGGCCAAGAGACCCAGTACTTC. It is translated as CASSHQWGQETQYF.